This TCR beta chain is drawn from a study of cytomegalovirus exposure and HLA in healthy donors. Findings of the study overall: When a later analysis was performed, an Asian-associated ancestry cluster reportedly had fewer N-insertions than the approximately 690-donor mean.

Concerning this clone: Its antigen is as yet unknown.

Per germline, CDR1 SGHDT and CDR2 YYEEEE. The CDR3 loop spans 13 amino acids. Trimming removed 7 bases at V and 2 bases at J, with 13 bases between. The study ran its PCR with 60 Vbeta and 13 Jbeta primers. The method was immunoSEQ multiplex PCR; TCRdb's version includes in-frame clones alone and lacks a portion of them. The sample lists around 110,000 clones, about four fifths occurring once. Sequencing was carried out using PBMCs. V usage is TRBV5-6 and J usage is TRBJ2-7; D may be TRBD1 (6 bases). The source of this sequence is a woman younger than 30 in good health and CMV-seronegative. CDR3 region: CASGWAGAYEQYF. The CDR3 DNA follows: TGTGCCAGCGGGTGGGCAGGGGCCTACGAGCAGTACTTC.